The present T cell receptor beta chain was sequenced within a study of low-dose radiotherapy and immunotherapy resistance in tumors. Study-wide background: Every six weeks patients received intravenous ipilimumab 1 mg/kg, and every two weeks they received intravenous nivolumab 240 mg. A dose of 300 mg of oral aspirin was taken by patients daily for four cycles from cycle 1 day 1.

The CDR3 runs to 14 residues. Trimming took off 3 bases at V and 8 bases at J, with 19 bases between the two ends. In germline, CDR1 is SQVTM, CDR2 ANQGSEA. Stated time point: after trial treatment. As for treatment: LDRT plus nivolumab, ipilimumab, low-dose cyclophosphamide and aspirin (RACIN trial). This clonotype was seen repeatedly, ten times or more. TRAV- and TRBV-specific primers, spanning alpha and beta chains, primed first-strand cDNA. Amplification of TCRs used a constant-region primer and V-primer adapter for roughly 22 PCR cycles. Each CDR3 protein is one row after TCRdb ran MiXCR on the reads. The table has fewer than 110,000 distinct CDR3 sequences, less than 25% seen once.

This rearrangement joins TRBV29-1 to TRBJ1-2; D unresolved. The sequence was obtained from a male donor with prostate cancer. The sequencing here drew on PBMCs, taken after low-dose radiotherapy plus immunotherapy. CDR3 amino acids: CSVDGPSPTGGYTF. CDR3 nucleotides: TGCAGCGTTGATGGACCTTCGCCTACGGGGGGCTACACCTTC.